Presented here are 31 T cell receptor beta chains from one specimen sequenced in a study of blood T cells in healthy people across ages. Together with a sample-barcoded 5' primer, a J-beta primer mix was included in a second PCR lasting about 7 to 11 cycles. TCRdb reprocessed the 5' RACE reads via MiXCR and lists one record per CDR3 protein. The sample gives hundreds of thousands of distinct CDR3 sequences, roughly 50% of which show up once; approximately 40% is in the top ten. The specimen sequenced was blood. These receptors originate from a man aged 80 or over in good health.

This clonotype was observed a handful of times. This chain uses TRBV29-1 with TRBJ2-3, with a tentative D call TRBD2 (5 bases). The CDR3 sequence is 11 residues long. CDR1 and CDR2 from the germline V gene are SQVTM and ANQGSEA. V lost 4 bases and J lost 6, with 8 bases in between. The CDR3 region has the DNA TGCAGCGTTGCAACTAGTGATACGCAGTATTTT. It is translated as CSVATSDTQYF.

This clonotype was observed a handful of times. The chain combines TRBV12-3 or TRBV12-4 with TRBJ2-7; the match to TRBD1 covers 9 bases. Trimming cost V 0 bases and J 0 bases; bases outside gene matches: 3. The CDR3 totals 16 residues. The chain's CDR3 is CASSLASGQGSYEQYF. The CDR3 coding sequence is TGTGCCAGCAGTTTAGCGTCGGGACAGGGCTCCTACGAGCAGTACTTC.

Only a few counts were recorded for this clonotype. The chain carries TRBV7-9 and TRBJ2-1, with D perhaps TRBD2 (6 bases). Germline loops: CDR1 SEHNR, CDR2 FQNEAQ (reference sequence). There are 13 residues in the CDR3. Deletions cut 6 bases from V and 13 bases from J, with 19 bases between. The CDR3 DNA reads TGTGCCAGCAGACCCGGACTGGGAGGTGGACAGTTCTTC. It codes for CASRPGLGGGQFF.

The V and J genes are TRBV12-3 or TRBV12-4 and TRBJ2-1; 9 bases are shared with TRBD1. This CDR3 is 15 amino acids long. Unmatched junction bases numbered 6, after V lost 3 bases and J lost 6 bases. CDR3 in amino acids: CASSFGTGFGNEQFF. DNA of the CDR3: TGTGCCAGCAGTTTTGGGACAGGGTTTGGCAATGAGCAGTTCTTC.

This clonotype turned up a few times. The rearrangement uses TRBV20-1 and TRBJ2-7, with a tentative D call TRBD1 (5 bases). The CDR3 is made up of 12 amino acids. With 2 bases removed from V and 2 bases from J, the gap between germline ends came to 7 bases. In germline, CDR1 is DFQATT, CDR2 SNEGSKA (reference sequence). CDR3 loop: CSARPGPYEQYF. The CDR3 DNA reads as TGCAGTGCTAGACCAGGGCCCTACGAGCAGTACTTC.

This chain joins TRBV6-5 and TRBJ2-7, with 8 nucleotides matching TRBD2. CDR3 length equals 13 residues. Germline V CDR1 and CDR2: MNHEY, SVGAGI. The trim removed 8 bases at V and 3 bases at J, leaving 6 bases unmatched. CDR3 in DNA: TGTGCCAGCCGTCCTAGCGGGCTCTACGAGCAGTACTTC. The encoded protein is CASRPSGLYEQYF.

The CDR3 DNA sequence: TGCGCCAGCAGCATGACCGGGACAGGGCCTACAGAGACCCAGTACTTC. This sequence encodes CASSMTGTGPTETQYF. V gene TRBV5-1 combines with J gene TRBJ2-7, with TRBD1 matching 9 bases. The DNA end is a closer match to TRBJ2-5, so the J assignment may be wrong. Germline values: CDR1 SGHRS, CDR2 YFSETQ. This CDR3 is built from 16 residues.

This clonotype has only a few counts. CDR3 region: CASSEVRRTSGANVLTF. CDR3 DNA: TGCGCCAGCAGTGAAGTCCGACGTACCTCTGGGGCCAACGTCCTGACTTTC. The V and J genes are TRBV10-1 and TRBJ2-6; D not certain. V lost 3 bases and J lost 0, with 12 bases in between. From germline, CDR1 is WNHNN and CDR2 SYGVQD (reference sequence). The CDR3 totals 17 residues.

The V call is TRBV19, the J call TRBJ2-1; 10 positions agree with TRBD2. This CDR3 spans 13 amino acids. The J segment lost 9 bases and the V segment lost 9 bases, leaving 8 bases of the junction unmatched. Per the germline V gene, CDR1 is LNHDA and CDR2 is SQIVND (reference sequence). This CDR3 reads CASLAGGRGEQFF. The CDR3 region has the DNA TGTGCCAGCTTAGCGGGAGGCCGGGGTGAGCAGTTCTTC.

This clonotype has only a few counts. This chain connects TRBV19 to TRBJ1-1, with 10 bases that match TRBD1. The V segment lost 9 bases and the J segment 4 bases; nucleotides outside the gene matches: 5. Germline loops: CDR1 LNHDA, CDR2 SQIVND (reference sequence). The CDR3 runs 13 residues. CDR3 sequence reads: CASWDRGSTEAFF. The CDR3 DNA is TGTGCCAGCTGGGACAGGGGCTCCACTGAAGCTTTCTTT.

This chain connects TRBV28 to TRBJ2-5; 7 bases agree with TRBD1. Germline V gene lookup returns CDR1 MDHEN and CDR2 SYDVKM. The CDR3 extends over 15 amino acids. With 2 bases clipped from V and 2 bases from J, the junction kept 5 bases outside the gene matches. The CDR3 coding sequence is TGTGCCAGCAGTTTACGCAAGACAGGGCAAGAGACCCAGTACTTC. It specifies CASSLRKTGQETQYF.

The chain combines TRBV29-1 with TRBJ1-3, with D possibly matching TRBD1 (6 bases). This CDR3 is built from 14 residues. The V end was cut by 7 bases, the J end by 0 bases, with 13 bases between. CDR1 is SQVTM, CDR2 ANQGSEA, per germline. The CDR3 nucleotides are TGCAGCGCGACACAGGGATACTCTGGAAACACCATATATTTT. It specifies CSATQGYSGNTIYF.

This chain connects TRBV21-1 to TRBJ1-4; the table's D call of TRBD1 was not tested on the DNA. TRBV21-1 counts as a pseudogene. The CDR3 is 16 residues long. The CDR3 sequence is CASSKAQGGENEKLFF. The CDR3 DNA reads TGTGCCAGCAGCAAAGCGCAAGGGGGCGAAAATGAAAAACTGTTTTTT.

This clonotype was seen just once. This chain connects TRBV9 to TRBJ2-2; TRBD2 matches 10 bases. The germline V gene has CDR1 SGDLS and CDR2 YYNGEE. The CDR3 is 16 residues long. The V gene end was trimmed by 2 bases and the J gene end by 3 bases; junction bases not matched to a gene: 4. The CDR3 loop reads CASSVASGSYTGELFF. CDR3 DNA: TGTGCCAGCAGCGTCGCTAGCGGGAGCTACACCGGGGAGCTGTTTTTT.

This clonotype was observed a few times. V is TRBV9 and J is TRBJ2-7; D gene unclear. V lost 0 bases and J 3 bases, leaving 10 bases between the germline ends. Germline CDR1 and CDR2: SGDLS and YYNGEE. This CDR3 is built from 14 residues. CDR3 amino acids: CASSVGQKVYEQYF. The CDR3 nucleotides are TGTGCCAGCAGCGTAGGGCAGAAGGTCTACGAGCAGTACTTC.

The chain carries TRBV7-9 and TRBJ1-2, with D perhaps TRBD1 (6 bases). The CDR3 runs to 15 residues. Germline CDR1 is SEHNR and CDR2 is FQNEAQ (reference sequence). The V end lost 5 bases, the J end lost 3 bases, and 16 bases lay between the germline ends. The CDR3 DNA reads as TGTGCCAGCAGCGTACAGACAGGCATGGACTATGGCTACACCTTC. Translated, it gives CASSVQTGMDYGYTF.

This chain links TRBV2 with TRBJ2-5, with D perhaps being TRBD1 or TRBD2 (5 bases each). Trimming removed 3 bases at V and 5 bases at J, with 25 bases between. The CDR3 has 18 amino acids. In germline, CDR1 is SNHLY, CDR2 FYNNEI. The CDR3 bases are TGTGCCAGCAGTGATGCCCGAACGGCAGGGACGTTTGGGGAGACCCAGTACTTC. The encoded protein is CASSDARTAGTFGETQYF.

The DNA for the CDR3 is TGTGCCATCAAGACAAGCGGGGGCTACTACAATGAGCAGTTCTTC. It specifies CAIKTSGGYYNEQFF. The chain employs TRBV10-3 and TRBJ2-1; 8 nucleotides agree with TRBD2. The V segment lost 7 bases and the J segment 3 bases; nucleotides outside the gene matches: 8. CDR3 length: 15 amino acids. Germline V gene sequence: CDR1 ENHRY, CDR2 SYGVKD.

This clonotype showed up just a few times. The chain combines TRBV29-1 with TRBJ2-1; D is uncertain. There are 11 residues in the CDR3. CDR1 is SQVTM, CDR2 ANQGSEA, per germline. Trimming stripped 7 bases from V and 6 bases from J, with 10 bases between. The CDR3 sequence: CSAATRNEQFF. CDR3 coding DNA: TGCAGCGCGGCTACCCGCAATGAGCAGTTCTTC.

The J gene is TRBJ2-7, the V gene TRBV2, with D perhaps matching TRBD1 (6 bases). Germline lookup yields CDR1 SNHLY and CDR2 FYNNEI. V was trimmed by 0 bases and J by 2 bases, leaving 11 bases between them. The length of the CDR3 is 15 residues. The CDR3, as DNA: TGTGCCAGCAGTGAAGCGCGACAGGTTACCTACGAGCAGTACTTC. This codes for CASSEARQVTYEQYF.

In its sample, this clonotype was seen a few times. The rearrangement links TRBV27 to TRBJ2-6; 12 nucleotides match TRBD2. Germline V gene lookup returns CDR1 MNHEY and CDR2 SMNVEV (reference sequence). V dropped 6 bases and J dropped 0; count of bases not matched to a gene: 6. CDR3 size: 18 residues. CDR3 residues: CASRAGLAGYSGANVLTF. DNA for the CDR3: TGTGCCAGCAGGGCCGGACTAGCGGGGTACTCTGGGGCCAACGTCCTGACTTTC.

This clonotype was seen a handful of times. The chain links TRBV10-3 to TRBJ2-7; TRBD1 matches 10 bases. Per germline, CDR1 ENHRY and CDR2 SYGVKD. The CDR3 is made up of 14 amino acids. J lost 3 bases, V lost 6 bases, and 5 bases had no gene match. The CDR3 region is CAISGTGELYEQYF. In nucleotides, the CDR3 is TGTGCCATCAGCGGGACAGGGGAACTCTACGAGCAGTACTTC.

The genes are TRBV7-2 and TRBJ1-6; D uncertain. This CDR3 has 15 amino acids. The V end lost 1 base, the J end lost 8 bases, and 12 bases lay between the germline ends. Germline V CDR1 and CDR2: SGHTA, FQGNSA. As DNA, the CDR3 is TGTGCCAGCAGCTTAGGCCAGATTGGTGATTCACCCCTCCACTTT. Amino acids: CASSLGQIGDSPLHF.

CDR3 loop: CASSRLAGGGRYAYF. CDR3 nucleotides: TGTGCCAGCAGTCGTCTAGCGGGAGGAGGCAGATACGCGTATTTT. J is TRBJ2-3 and V is TRBV6-5; 11 nucleotides align to TRBD2. The germline CDR1 and CDR2 sequences are MNHEY and SVGAGI. V gave up 5 bases and J gave up 14 bases; unmatched junction bases: 15. The CDR3 runs to 15 residues.

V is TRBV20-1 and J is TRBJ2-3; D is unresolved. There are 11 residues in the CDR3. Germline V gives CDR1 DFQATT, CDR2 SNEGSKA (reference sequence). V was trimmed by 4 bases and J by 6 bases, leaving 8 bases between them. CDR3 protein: CSANVGDTQYF. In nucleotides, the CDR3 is TGCAGTGCTAATGTTGGGGATACGCAGTATTTT.

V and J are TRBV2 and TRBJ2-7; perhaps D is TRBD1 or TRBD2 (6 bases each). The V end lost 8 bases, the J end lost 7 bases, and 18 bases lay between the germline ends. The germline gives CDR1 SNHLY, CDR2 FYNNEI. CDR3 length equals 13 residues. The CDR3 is CASAGHQAGEQYF. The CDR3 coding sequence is TGTGCCAGCGCGGGACACCAGGCCGGGGAGCAGTACTTC.

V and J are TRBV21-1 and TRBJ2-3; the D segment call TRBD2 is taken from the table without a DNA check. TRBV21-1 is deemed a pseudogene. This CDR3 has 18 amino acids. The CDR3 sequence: CASSKKRAEKLSTDTQYF. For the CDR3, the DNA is TGTGCCAGCAGCAAAAAAAGGGCAGAAAAACTTTCCACAGATACGCAGTATTTT.

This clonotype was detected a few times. This chain's CDR3 is CAITPGQQETQYF. The DNA of the CDR3 is TGTGCCATCACCCCCGGACAGCAAGAGACCCAGTACTTC. The chain uses TRBV10-3 and TRBJ2-4, with D tentatively TRBD1 (6 bases). With the DNA end fitting TRBJ2-5 better, the J assignment may be wrong. Looked up from germline, CDR1 is ENHRY and CDR2 is SYGVKD. This CDR3 has 13 amino acids.

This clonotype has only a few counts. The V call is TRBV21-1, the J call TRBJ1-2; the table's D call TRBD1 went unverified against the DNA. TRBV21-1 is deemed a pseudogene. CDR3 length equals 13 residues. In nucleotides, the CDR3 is TGTGCCACCCAGCCCGGTTTCAACTATGGCTACACCTTC. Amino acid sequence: CATQPGFNYGYTF.

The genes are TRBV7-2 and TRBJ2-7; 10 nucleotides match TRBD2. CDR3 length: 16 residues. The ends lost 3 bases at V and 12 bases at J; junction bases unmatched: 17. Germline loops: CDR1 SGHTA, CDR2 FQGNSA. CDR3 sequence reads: CASSFDSGRSWETRYF. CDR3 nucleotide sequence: TGTGCCAGCAGCTTTGATAGCGGGAGGTCGTGGGAGACCCGGTACTTC.

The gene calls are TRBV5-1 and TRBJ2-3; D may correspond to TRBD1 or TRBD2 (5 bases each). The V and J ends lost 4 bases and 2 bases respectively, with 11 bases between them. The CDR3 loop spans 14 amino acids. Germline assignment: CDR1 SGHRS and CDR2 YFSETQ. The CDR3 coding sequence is TGCGCCAGCAGCGTGCAGGGAGCCACAGATACGCAGTATTTT. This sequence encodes CASSVQGATDTQYF.